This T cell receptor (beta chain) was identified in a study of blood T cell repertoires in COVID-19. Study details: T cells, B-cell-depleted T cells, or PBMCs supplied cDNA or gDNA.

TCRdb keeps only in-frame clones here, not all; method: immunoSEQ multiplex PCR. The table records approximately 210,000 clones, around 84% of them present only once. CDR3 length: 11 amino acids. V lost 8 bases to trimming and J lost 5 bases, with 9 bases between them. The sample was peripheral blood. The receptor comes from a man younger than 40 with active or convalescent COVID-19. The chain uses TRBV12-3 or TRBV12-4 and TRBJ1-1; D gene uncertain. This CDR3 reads CASGPGTEAFF. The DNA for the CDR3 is TGTGCCAGCGGTCCGGGGACTGAAGCTTTCTTT.